This TCR beta chain was found in a study of blood T cells in healthy people across ages. A J-beta primer mix and a sample-barcoded 5' primer were used in a second PCR of about 7 to 12 cycles. TCRdb re-called the 5' RACE reads through MiXCR, storing one row per CDR3 protein. The data contain approximately 1,100,000 distinct CDR3 sequences, 35% to 55% of them singletons. Total RNA was extracted at no less than 5 micrograms per sample. Trimming took off 6 bases at V and 7 bases at J, with 11 bases between the two ends. The CDR3 is 12 amino acids. The chain links TRBV12-3 or TRBV12-4 to TRBJ2-3, with D possibly being TRBD2 (5 bases). The specimen was blood. This receptor was taken from an older woman in good health. This CDR3 is CASSVSVHTQYF. CDR3 nucleotide sequence: TGTGCCAGCAGCGTTAGCGTTCATACGCAGTATTTT.